Listed below are T cell receptor beta chains from one sample, sequenced in a study of CXCR3-negative and CXCR3-positive naive CD8 T cells. TCRdb re-called the 5' RACE reads; one entry per CDR3 protein, DNA not given. The sample table includes 70,000 to 95,000 distinct CDR3 sequences. Input material: naive CXCR3- CD8+ T cells from blood. These TCRs come from a human donor in good health. Some clones in this sample may be carry-over from other donors' samples. The CDR3 runs from the conserved cysteine through the conserved F or W. The order of the fields is CDR3 length, V gene, J gene, CDR3 protein.

CDR3 length: 15
V gene: TRBV2
J gene: TRBJ2-7
CDR3 protein: CASSEALGTSYEQYF

CDR3 length: 13
V gene: TRBV5-1
J gene: TRBJ2-1
CDR3 protein: CASSQTEVNEQFF

CDR3 length: 15
V gene: TRBV20-1
J gene: TRBJ2-2
CDR3 protein: CSAHRAGVITGELFF

CDR3 length: 13
V gene: TRBV27
J gene: TRBJ2-5
CDR3 protein: CASSLWGGETQYF

CDR3 length: 13
V gene: TRBV29-1
J gene: TRBJ2-1
CDR3 protein: CSVPASLADEQFF

CDR3 length: 15
V gene: TRBV11-1
J gene: TRBJ2-6
CDR3 protein: CASSDGTGGANVLTF

CDR3 length: 14
V gene: TRBV29-1
J gene: TRBJ2-1
CDR3 protein: CSVEDLTDYNEQFF

CDR3 length: 14
V gene: TRBV4-1
J gene: TRBJ1-1
CDR3 protein: CASSSTDQGGEAFF

CDR3 length: 13
V gene: TRBV5-1
J gene: TRBJ1-1
CDR3 protein: CASEEGRGTEAFF

CDR3 length: 12
V gene: TRBV7-9
J gene: TRBJ2-7
CDR3 protein: CASRPAIGEQYF

CDR3 length: 14
V gene: TRBV7-6
J gene: TRBJ1-1
CDR3 protein: CASSLEVGYTEAFF

CDR3 length: 14
V gene: TRBV4-3
J gene: TRBJ2-3
CDR3 protein: CASSQDFSADTQYF

CDR3 length: 15
V gene: TRBV25-1
J gene: TRBJ2-1
CDR3 protein: CASSELSLRNNEQFF

CDR3 length: 15
V gene: TRBV4-1
J gene: TRBJ2-1
CDR3 protein: CASSQDRTGGNEQFF

CDR3 length: 11
V gene: TRBV29-1
J gene: TRBJ2-7
CDR3 protein: CSVGLSYEQYF

CDR3 length: 17
V gene: TRBV7-3
J gene: TRBJ2-1
CDR3 protein: CASSLTGASGVWEEQFF

CDR3 length: 16
V gene: TRBV29-1
J gene: TRBJ2-1
CDR3 protein: CSVEDPTSGNYNEQFF

CDR3 length: 15
V gene: TRBV5-1
J gene: TRBJ2-1
CDR3 protein: CASSSSSNSYNEQFF

CDR3 length: 17
V gene: TRBV5-1
J gene: TRBJ2-1
CDR3 protein: CASSLRWPLSSYNEQFF

CDR3 length: 13
V gene: TRBV29-1
J gene: TRBJ2-7
CDR3 protein: CSVERQGSYEQYF

CDR3 length: 15
V gene: TRBV5-6
J gene: TRBJ2-7
CDR3 protein: CASSLYRDSSYEQYF

CDR3 length: 12
V gene: TRBV7-9
J gene: TRBJ2-7
CDR3 protein: CAIPGNSYEQYF

CDR3 length: 15
V gene: TRBV27
J gene: TRBJ1-3
CDR3 protein: CASSSTLYGGNTIYF

CDR3 length: 16
V gene: TRBV4-3
J gene: TRBJ1-6
CDR3 protein: CASSQEDSSYNSPLHF

CDR3 length: 14
V gene: TRBV20-1
J gene: TRBJ1-1
CDR3 protein: CSASFGALNTEAFF

CDR3 length: 15
V gene: TRBV4-3
J gene: TRBJ2-3
CDR3 protein: CASSQVSGSTDTQYF

CDR3 length: 13
V gene: TRBV7-9
J gene: TRBJ2-1
CDR3 protein: CASSLLEINEQFF

CDR3 length: 11
V gene: TRBV5-5
J gene: TRBJ2-1
CDR3 protein: CASYRGYEQFF

CDR3 length: 16
V gene: TRBV11-2
J gene: TRBJ2-7
CDR3 protein: CASSHRPGQGLDEQYF

CDR3 length: 15
V gene: TRBV11-3
J gene: TRBJ2-7
CDR3 protein: CASSFPGTGFSEQYF

CDR3 length: 12
V gene: TRBV29-1
J gene: TRBJ2-1
CDR3 protein: CSADNWDNEQFF

CDR3 length: 16
V gene: TRBV19
J gene: TRBJ1-1
CDR3 protein: CASSIGAAAGNTEAFF

CDR3 length: 13
V gene: TRBV7-6
J gene: TRBJ2-7
CDR3 protein: CASSPRERYEQYF

CDR3 length: 18
V gene: TRBV20-1
J gene: TRBJ2-1
CDR3 protein: CSARDLRLAGVSYNEQFF

CDR3 length: 11
V gene: TRBV29-1
J gene: TRBJ1-2
CDR3 protein: CSVDRGYGYTF

CDR3 length: 16
V gene: TRBV6-2/TRBV6-3
J gene: TRBJ2-6
CDR3 protein: CASSDGGLSGANVLTF

CDR3 length: 15
V gene: TRBV25-1
J gene: TRBJ2-3
CDR3 protein: CASSEILAGADTQYF

CDR3 length: 13
V gene: TRBV20-1
J gene: TRBJ2-7
CDR3 protein: CSARGTSGYEQYF

CDR3 length: 13
V gene: TRBV4-3
J gene: TRBJ2-3
CDR3 protein: CASSQWGTDTQYF

CDR3 length: 16
V gene: TRBV2
J gene: TRBJ2-1
CDR3 protein: CASSPGAGSSYNEQFF

CDR3 length: 13
V gene: TRBV14
J gene: TRBJ2-7
CDR3 protein: CASSQHHSYEQYF

CDR3 length: 15
V gene: TRBV3-1
J gene: TRBJ2-7
CDR3 protein: CASSQPGLAGLEQYF

CDR3 length: 18
V gene: TRBV16
J gene: TRBJ1-1
CDR3 protein: CASSQSLVTGAKLTEAFF

CDR3 length: 11
V gene: TRBV28
J gene: TRBJ2-5
CDR3 protein: CASSHRETQYF

CDR3 length: 13
V gene: TRBV7-9
J gene: TRBJ2-1
CDR3 protein: CASTPPGFDEQFF

CDR3 length: 16
V gene: TRBV29-1
J gene: TRBJ2-2
CDR3 protein: CSVVGEKNANTGELFF

CDR3 length: 19
V gene: TRBV11-2
J gene: TRBJ2-1
CDR3 protein: CASSSFWREVSISYNEQFF

CDR3 length: 13
V gene: TRBV7-9
J gene: TRBJ1-1
CDR3 protein: CASSLETRTEAFF

CDR3 length: 14
V gene: TRBV28
J gene: TRBJ2-4
CDR3 protein: CASHSAEPKNIQYF

CDR3 length: 12
V gene: TRBV19
J gene: TRBJ2-5
CDR3 protein: CASSLGAETQYF

CDR3 length: 12
V gene: TRBV28
J gene: TRBJ1-1
CDR3 protein: CASSLGQTEAFF

CDR3 length: 15
V gene: TRBV11-2
J gene: TRBJ1-1
CDR3 protein: CATSPGAGLNTEAFF

CDR3 length: 13
V gene: TRBV28
J gene: TRBJ2-1
CDR3 protein: CASNLVSYNEQFF

CDR3 length: 12
V gene: TRBV21-1
J gene: TRBJ2-7
CDR3 protein: CASSKEGYEQYF

CDR3 length: 12
V gene: TRBV2
J gene: TRBJ2-1
CDR3 protein: CASSGEGEEQFF

CDR3 length: 13
V gene: TRBV29-1
J gene: TRBJ2-1
CDR3 protein: CSVREGALNEQFF

CDR3 length: 14
V gene: TRBV6-5
J gene: TRBJ2-7
CDR3 protein: CASSPRQSSYEQYF

CDR3 length: 16
V gene: TRBV4-3
J gene: TRBJ2-3
CDR3 protein: CASSQDRGPPVDTQYF

CDR3 length: 15
V gene: TRBV30
J gene: TRBJ2-3
CDR3 protein: CAWTEGASKGDTQYF

CDR3 length: 12
V gene: TRBV7-9
J gene: TRBJ2-7
CDR3 protein: CASSIQGSEQYF